This T cell receptor beta chain emerged from a study of blood T cell dynamics during melanoma immunotherapy. Background on the study: Patients with metastatic melanoma got pembrolizumab or nivolumab-ipilimumab as first-line care.

Generated by immunoSEQ multiplex PCR, the TCRdb table keeps only in-frame clones and is missing some. The sample records 8,000 to 11,000 clones, 75% to 90% being singletons. The CDR3 is 13 amino acids. Deletions cut 6 bases from V and 2 bases from J, with 10 bases between. Germline-derived CDR1 and CDR2 are MRHNA and SNTAGT. Findings and caveats of the study: Clones driving repertoire changes may be melanoma-specific or general immune activation. PBMC repertoires of eventual disease-control patients split at W3 into clonality or diversity gains.

Regarding this clone: Its antigen remains unidentified.

The sample's time point: week 3, after first cycle of checkpoint inhibitor. The chain couples TRBV6-4 to TRBJ1-1; no clear D. The sequence derives from a human donor with melanoma. This material consisted of blood, taken from a patient treated with checkpoint blockade. For the CDR3, the DNA is TGTGCCAGCAGCCTGAAAATTAACACTGAAGCTTTCTTT. Its protein is CASSLKINTEAFF.